The 20 T cell receptor beta chains in this list originate from one sample, sequenced in a study of T cell changes during pregnancy in multiple sclerosis. Sequenced by immunoSEQ multiplex PCR; TCRdb stores in-frame clones only, minus some. The sample has tens of thousands of clones; about 96% are singletons. The specimen comprised peripheral blood, sampled in the second trimester of pregnancy. Receptor source: a female donor with multiple sclerosis, enrolled in a pregnancy study.

V is TRBV7-9 and J is TRBJ1-4; no firm D call. The CDR3 runs to 13 residues. V lost 5 bases and J 7 bases, leaving 11 bases between the germline ends. In germline, CDR1 is SEHNR, CDR2 FQNEAQ (reference sequence). The CDR3 sequence: CASSLHFSEKLFF. Written as DNA, the CDR3 is TGTGCCAGCAGCCTCCATTTCAGTGAAAAACTGTTTTTT.

The V call is TRBV4-1, the J call TRBJ1-4, with TRBD1 matching over 11 bases. V gave up 4 bases and J gave up 1 base; unmatched junction bases: 8. Germline V gives CDR1 MGHRA, CDR2 YSYEKL. The length of the CDR3 is 18 residues. This chain's CDR3 is CASSPRPGQGGTNEKLFF. As DNA, the CDR3 is TGCGCCAGCAGCCCCCGCCCGGGACAGGGGGGAACTAATGAAAAACTGTTTTTT.

The DNA of the CDR3 is TGTGCCAGCAGTGAATTAAGCGGCTCACAAGAGACCCAGTACTTC. It codes for CASSELSGSQETQYF. This sequence joins TRBV6-1 and TRBJ2-5, with a possible D match to TRBD2 (5 bases). The CDR3 is 15 residues long. Germline V CDR1 and CDR2: MNHNS, SASEGT. The V end was cut by 2 bases, the J end by 2 bases, with 12 bases between.

DNA for the CDR3: TGTGCCAGTAGTACAACCTCGGGGTCCAATCAGCCCCAGCATTTT. Amino acids: CASSTTSGSNQPQHF. The J gene is TRBJ1-5, the V gene TRBV19, with D uncertain. The CDR3 runs to 15 residues. Germline CDR1 LNHDA, CDR2 SQIVND (reference sequence). V was clipped by 4 bases and J by 3 bases, with 13 bases between them.

This chain uses TRBV4-2 with TRBJ1-1, with 7 nucleotides matching TRBD1. V trimming: 3 bases; J trimming: 4 bases; junction bases outside the gene matches: 8. Germline V gene sequence: CDR1 LGHNA, CDR2 YNFKEQ. CDR3 length: 15 residues. This chain's CDR3 is CASSQPGQVATEAFF. The CDR3 nucleotides read TGTGCCAGCAGCCAGCCAGGACAGGTGGCCACTGAAGCTTTCTTT.

The rearrangement joins TRBV5-1 to TRBJ2-3, with 7 bases that match TRBD1. CDR3 length: 14 residues. Per germline, CDR1 SGHRS and CDR2 YFSETQ. V lost 4 bases, J lost 3 bases, and 5 bases stayed unmatched. The DNA for the CDR3 is TGCGCCAGCAGCCCGCGACAGGGTACAGATACGCAGTATTTT. Amino acid sequence: CASSPRQGTDTQYF.

The rearrangement joins TRBV5-1 to TRBJ2-3, with a tentative D call TRBD2 (6 bases). V lost 3 bases to trimming and J lost 4 bases, with 21 bases between them. This CDR3 has 17 amino acids. CDR1 is SGHRS, CDR2 YFSETQ, per germline. CDR3 coding DNA: TGCGCCAGCAGCTCAAGAAGGGGAGGCCGAGGGGCAGATACGCAGTATTTT. This codes for CASSSRRGGRGADTQYF.

J is TRBJ1-5 and V is TRBV16; D unclear. Trimming removed 2 bases from V and 3 bases from J, with 8 bases in between. The germline CDR1 and CDR2 sequences are KGHSY and FQNENV. This CDR3 comprises 14 residues. The CDR3 loop reads CASSQSRLNQPQHF. CDR3 nucleotide sequence: TGTGCCAGCAGCCAAAGCCGTCTCAATCAGCCCCAGCATTTT. Full variable domain (rest looked up from reference TRBV16 and TRBJ1-5): GEEVAQTPKHLVRGEGQKAKLYCAPIKGHSYVFWYQQVLKNEFKFLISFQNENVFDETGMPKERFSAKCLPNSPCSLEIQATKLEDSAVYFCASSQSRLNQPQHFGDGTRLSIL.

The chain couples TRBV28 to TRBJ2-6; 7 nucleotides align to TRBD2. Germline CDR1 is MDHEN and CDR2 is SYDVKM. The V segment lost 8 bases and the J segment 0 bases; nucleotides outside the gene matches: 10. The CDR3 consists of 17 residues. CDR3 in amino acids: CASVRAGTSSGANVLTF. The DNA of the CDR3 is TGTGCCAGCGTCCGAGCGGGGACCTCCTCTGGGGCCAACGTCCTGACTTTC. Complete variable domain (other parts from reference TRBV28 and TRBJ2-6): DVKVTQSSRYLVKRTGEKVFLECVQDMDHENMFWYRQDPGLGLRLIYFSYDVKMKEKGDIPEGYSVSREKKERFSLILESASTNQTSMYLCASVRAGTSSGANVLTFGAGSRLTVL.

V is TRBV7-9 and J is TRBJ2-7; 7 bases agree with TRBD2. CDR3 length: 14 residues. The V and J ends lost 5 bases and 4 bases, in that order; junction bases with no gene match: 8. The germline gives CDR1 SEHNR, CDR2 FQNEAQ (reference sequence). The CDR3 loop reads CASSEQRGFYEQYF. The DNA for the CDR3 is TGTGCCAGCAGCGAACAGCGGGGCTTTTACGAGCAGTACTTC.

The CDR3 bases are TGTGCCAGCTCACCAGTAGTGAATGAGCAGTTCTTC. Amino acids: CASSPVVNEQFF. The chain employs TRBV18 and TRBJ2-1; D is undetermined. The ends were cut back, 2 bases at V and 7 bases at J, with 6 bases in the middle. Germline assignment: CDR1 KGHSH and CDR2 LQKENI. The CDR3 sequence is 12 residues long.

The chain is built from TRBV5-1 and TRBJ2-7, with D possibly matching TRBD2 (5 bases). V lost 1 base and J 7 bases, leaving 9 bases between the germline ends. The CDR3 sequence is 12 residues long. Germline CDR1 SGHRS, CDR2 YFSETQ. CDR3 residues: CASSLNPGEQYF. The CDR3, as DNA: TGCGCCAGCAGCTTGAATCCGGGAGAGCAGTACTTC.

This chain joins TRBV14 and TRBJ2-2; maybe TRBD2 (6 bases). The CDR3 is 16 residues long. Trimming took 0 bases from V and 4 from J, leaving 12 bases between them. Germline V lookup: CDR1 SGHDN, CDR2 FVKESK. The CDR3 nucleotides read TGTGCCAGCAGCCAAGATGGCGGGACGGTCACCGGGGAGCTGTTTTTT. Translating it yields CASSQDGGTVTGELFF.

This clone was detected ten times or more. The J gene is TRBJ2-5, the V gene TRBV7-2; possibly TRBD2 for D (7 bases). V was clipped by 5 bases and J by 2 bases, with 15 bases between them. From germline, CDR1 is SGHTA and CDR2 FQGNSA. This CDR3 has 15 amino acids. DNA of the CDR3: TGTGCCAGCAGCAAAGGGGGGGCAGGGCAAGAGACCCAGTACTTC. Its translation is CASSKGGAGQETQYF.

The V gene is TRBV10-3, the J gene TRBJ2-5; 12 bases align to TRBD2. This CDR3 comprises 16 residues. V lost 3 bases, J lost 5 bases, and 7 bases stayed unmatched. Germline V gene lookup returns CDR1 ENHRY and CDR2 SYGVKD. CDR3 sequence: CAISEASGRVGETQYF. In DNA form, the CDR3 reads TGTGCCATCAGTGAAGCTAGCGGGAGGGTGGGGGAGACCCAGTACTTC.

The V call is TRBV18, the J call TRBJ2-5; 10 bases fit TRBD2. This CDR3 contains 16 residues. The germline gives CDR1 KGHSH, CDR2 LQKENI. Trimming at V came to 1 base and at J to 5 bases, leaving 7 bases not matched to a gene. In DNA form, the CDR3 reads TGTGCCAGCTCACCACAGGGGACTAGCGACTTGGAGACCCAGTACTTC. Translating it yields CASSPQGTSDLETQYF.

The rearrangement links TRBV28 to TRBJ2-1; TRBD2 matches 13 bases. Germline CDR1 MDHEN, CDR2 SYDVKM. J gave up 7 bases and V 5 bases, and 11 bases lay outside the gene matches. The length of the CDR3 is 17 residues. In DNA form, the CDR3 reads TGTGCCAGCAGTGTGCCGGGACTAGCGGGATTCCCAAATGAGCAGTTCTTC. It encodes CASSVPGLAGFPNEQFF.

The gene calls are TRBV7-2 and TRBJ1-2; D is unclear. The germline V gene encodes CDR1 SGHTA and CDR2 FQGNSA. CDR3 length: 13 residues. V lost 5 bases to trimming and J lost 4 bases, with 11 bases between them. The CDR3 loop reads CASSVRTAYGYTF. The CDR3 bases are TGTGCCAGCAGCGTACGCACAGCCTATGGCTACACCTTC.

The chain uses TRBV6-5 and TRBJ2-3, with 7 bases aligning to TRBD2. The V gene end was trimmed by 6 bases and the J gene end by 2 bases; junction bases not matched to a gene: 5. Per the germline V gene, CDR1 is MNHEY and CDR2 is SVGAGI. There are 14 residues in the CDR3. Here the CDR3 reads CASRPTSVTDTQYF. DNA of the CDR3: TGTGCCAGCAGACCAACTAGCGTCACAGATACGCAGTATTTT.

V is TRBV7-9 and J is TRBJ1-1, with 10 bases lining up with TRBD1. CDR1 SEHNR and CDR2 FQNEAQ come from the germline V gene (reference sequence). Germline trimming cut 5 bases from V and 5 bases from J; bases unmatched to any gene: 8. The CDR3 covers 15 residues. The CDR3 DNA reads TGTGCCAGCAGCCATACGGACAGGGGGGTAACTGAAGCTTTCTTT. Translated: CASSHTDRGVTEAFF.